Following are 18 T cell receptor beta chains from one sample sequenced in a study of T cells in Graves' hyperthyroidism and ophthalmopathy. The investigators amplified TCR beta CDR3 regions from RNA transcripts. The HTBI set primed first-round TCR CDR3 RT-PCR. A single record per CDR3 protein comes from TCRdb applying MiXCR to the multiplex PCR reads. The table has roughly 170,000 distinct CDR3 sequences, about 18% seen once. The sample consisted of blood. Receptor source: a woman between 50 and 59 years old with Graves' hyperthyroidism.

Notes on this clonotype: At one of its ends the junction is not consistent with the germline gene, which may arise from a read error. Written as DNA, the CDR3 is TGCGCCAGCAGCTTTGGTGACGGCGACTATGGCCACACCTTC. This sequence encodes CASSFGDGDYGHTF. J is TRBJ1-2 and V is TRBV5-1, with D hard to call. The CDR3 spans 14 residues. Germline values: CDR1 SGHRS, CDR2 YFSETQ.

The table lists this clonotype with many counts. The V gene is TRBV6-1, the J gene TRBJ1-5, with D perhaps matching TRBD1 (6 bases). Germline lookup yields CDR1 MNHNS and CDR2 SASEGT. This CDR3 is built from 15 residues. V was pared by 6 bases and J by 3 bases, with 15 bases between. CDR3 sequence (DNA): TGTGCCAGCAGGAGTGACAGGACTTCCAATCAGCCCCAGCATTTT. This codes for CASRSDRTSNQPQHF.

J is TRBJ1-6 and V is TRBV5-1; D is ambiguous. V dropped 1 base and J dropped 8 bases, with 13 bases sitting between them. This CDR3 comprises 15 residues. Looked up from germline, CDR1 is SGHRS and CDR2 is YFSETQ. The CDR3 region is CASSLYGVPDSPLHF. CDR3 nucleotide sequence: TGCGCCAGCAGCTTGTATGGGGTCCCGGATTCACCCCTCCACTTT.

Ten or more counts support this clonotype. The CDR3: CASSTTPGTGGSGYTF. Here the CDR3 DNA reads TGTGCCAGCAGTACCACTCCCGGGACAGGGGGCTCCGGCTACACCTTC. The chain is built from TRBV12-3 or TRBV12-4 and TRBJ1-2; TRBD1 matches at 12 bases. The J segment lost 8 bases and the V segment lost 5 bases, leaving 12 bases of the junction unmatched. There are 16 residues in the CDR3.

Many counts were recorded for this clonotype. The CDR3 reads CASSLVWVENTEAFF. In DNA form, the CDR3 reads TGTGCCAGCAGCTTAGTGTGGGTAGAGAACACTGAAGCTTTCTTT. The rearrangement uses TRBV7-9 and TRBJ1-1; D is uncertain. The CDR3 has 15 amino acids. With 1 base removed from V and 1 base from J, the gap between germline ends came to 10 bases. The V gene's germline CDR1 is SEHNR and CDR2 FQNEAQ (reference sequence).

This clonotype has a handful of counts. The CDR3 DNA is TGTGCCAGCAGCCCTTCAGCCGGGGGGGCGTCGGTCGGGGAGCTGTTTTTT. This encodes CASSPSAGGASVGELFF. The V and J genes are TRBV5-4 and TRBJ2-2, with TRBD2 matching 8 bases. From germline, CDR1 is SGHNT and CDR2 YYREEE (reference sequence). The CDR3 totals 17 residues. V lost 4 bases and J lost 7; bases outside the gene matches: 15.

In its sample, this clonotype was seen many times. The chain combines TRBV10-3 with TRBJ2-1; 7 positions agree with TRBD1. In germline, CDR1 is ENHRY, CDR2 SYGVKD. This CDR3 has 11 residues. Unmatched junction bases numbered 4, after V lost 10 bases and J lost 7 bases. CDR3 nucleotides: TGTGCCACGGGACAGTCAAATGAGCAGTTCTTC. This translates into CATGQSNEQFF.

This clonotype has at least ten counts. The V and J genes are TRBV20-1 and TRBJ1-2, with D possibly matching TRBD1 (5 bases). This CDR3 is built from 14 residues. V lost 5 bases and J lost 0, with 13 bases in between. Germline V gene data show CDR1 as DFQATT and CDR2 as SNEGSKA (reference sequence). In DNA form, the CDR3 reads TGCAGTGCTGTACCCCCGGGACCTAACTATGGCTACACCTTC. Protein sequence: CSAVPPGPNYGYTF.

This clonotype was recorded at least ten times. The chain employs TRBV7-9 and TRBJ1-2; 8 nucleotides align to TRBD1. From germline, CDR1 is SEHNR and CDR2 FQNEAQ (reference sequence). Trimming at V came to 2 bases and at J to 2 bases, leaving 4 bases not matched to a gene. This CDR3 has 15 amino acids. CDR3 in amino acids: CASSLNGQGNYGYTF. DNA of the CDR3: TGTGCCAGCAGCTTAAATGGACAGGGAAACTATGGCTACACCTTC.

This clonotype has at least ten counts. The chain uses TRBV7-2 and TRBJ2-7, with TRBD1 as a possible D gene (5 bases). Per the germline V gene, CDR1 is SGHTA and CDR2 is FQGNSA. V lost 4 bases to trimming and J lost 0 bases, with 10 bases between them. This CDR3 comprises 14 residues. The chain's CDR3 is CASSSSRVSYEQYF. CDR3 bases: TGTGCCAGCAGCTCCAGCAGGGTCTCCTACGAGCAGTACTTC.

This clonotype was counted many times. V is TRBV18 and J is TRBJ2-1; 8 bases align to TRBD1. Germline loops: CDR1 KGHSH, CDR2 LQKENI. The CDR3 length is 13 residues. With V trimmed by 3 bases and J by 8 bases, 3 bases remained unmatched. The CDR3 DNA is TGTGCCAGCTCACCTAACAGGGGGGATGAGCAGTTCTTC. Translation gives CASSPNRGDEQFF.

This clonotype was seen repeatedly, ten times or more. The chain carries TRBV4-3 and TRBJ2-5; 8 nucleotides agree with TRBD2. The J segment lost 5 bases and the V segment lost 4 bases, leaving 3 bases of the junction unmatched. The CDR3 is 13 amino acids. Germline V gene data show CDR1 as LGHNA and CDR2 as YSLEER. The CDR3 reads CASSRGRRETQYF. The CDR3 DNA follows: TGCGCCAGCAGCCGCGGGAGGCGTGAGACCCAGTACTTC.

This clonotype was recorded many times. The chain carries TRBV7-9 and TRBJ1-2, with no clear D. The germline gives CDR1 SEHNR, CDR2 FQNEAQ (reference sequence). CDR3 length: 14 residues. V lost 3 bases to trimming and J lost 3 bases, with 11 bases between them. CDR3 residues: CASSFRGSDYGYTF. The DNA of the CDR3 is TGTGCCAGCAGCTTTAGAGGGTCGGACTATGGCTACACCTTC.

This clonotype came up a few times. The CDR3, as DNA: TGTGCCAGCAGCTTAAATTTAGGGGGGTCGGGGGAGCTGTTTTTT. Its translation: CASSLNLGGSGELFF. V usage is TRBV11-2 and J usage is TRBJ2-2; D tentatively fits TRBD1 or TRBD2 (6 bases each). Germline V gives CDR1 SGHAT, CDR2 FQNNGV. CDR3 length: 15 amino acids. The ends were cut back, 2 bases at V and 8 bases at J, with 15 bases in the middle. The variable domain in full, with the rest retrieved from reference TRBV11-2 and TRBJ2-2, is EAGVAQSPRYKIIEKRQSVAFWCNPISGHATLYWYQQILGQGPKLLIQFQNNGVVDDSQLPKDRFSAERLKGVDSTLKIQPAKLEDSAVYLCASSLNLGGSGELFFGEGSRLTVL.

This clonotype came up many times. This rearrangement joins TRBV7-2 to TRBJ2-7; D not resolved. Germline CDR1 is SGHTA and CDR2 is FQGNSA. Trimming took off 4 bases at V and 7 bases at J, with 11 bases between the two ends. The CDR3 extends over 12 amino acids. The CDR3, as DNA: TGTGCCAGCAGCTCGCTAACGTGGGAGCAGTACTTC. As protein: CASSSLTWEQYF.

A note on this clonotype: One end of the junction does not line up with germline, which may come from a read error. As DNA, the CDR3 is TGTGCCAATGGACAGGGGGCCGCTGAAGCTTCCTTT. This translates into CANGQGAAEASF. The chain links TRBV7-4 to TRBJ1-1, with 11 bases matching TRBD1. The CDR3 runs to 12 residues. From germline, CDR1 is SGHVT and CDR2 SQSDAQ.

This clonotype has ten or more counts. J is TRBJ2-7 and V is TRBV10-3; D call uncertain. Trimming took 4 bases from V and 0 from J, leaving 10 bases between them. Germline V gene sequence: CDR1 ENHRY, CDR2 SYGVKD. This CDR3 spans 14 amino acids. The CDR3 spells CAISGTASSYEQYF. CDR3 nucleotides: TGTGCCATCAGTGGGACCGCAAGCTCCTACGAGCAGTACTTC.

The rearrangement uses TRBV12-3 or TRBV12-4 and TRBJ1-2; D may be TRBD1 (5 bases). Trimming removed 3 bases from V and 4 bases from J, with 12 bases in between. CDR3 length equals 14 residues. Here the CDR3 DNA reads TGTGCCAGCAGTTTCGTCGGGGGGTCCTATGGCTACACCTTC. This gives the protein CASSFVGGSYGYTF.